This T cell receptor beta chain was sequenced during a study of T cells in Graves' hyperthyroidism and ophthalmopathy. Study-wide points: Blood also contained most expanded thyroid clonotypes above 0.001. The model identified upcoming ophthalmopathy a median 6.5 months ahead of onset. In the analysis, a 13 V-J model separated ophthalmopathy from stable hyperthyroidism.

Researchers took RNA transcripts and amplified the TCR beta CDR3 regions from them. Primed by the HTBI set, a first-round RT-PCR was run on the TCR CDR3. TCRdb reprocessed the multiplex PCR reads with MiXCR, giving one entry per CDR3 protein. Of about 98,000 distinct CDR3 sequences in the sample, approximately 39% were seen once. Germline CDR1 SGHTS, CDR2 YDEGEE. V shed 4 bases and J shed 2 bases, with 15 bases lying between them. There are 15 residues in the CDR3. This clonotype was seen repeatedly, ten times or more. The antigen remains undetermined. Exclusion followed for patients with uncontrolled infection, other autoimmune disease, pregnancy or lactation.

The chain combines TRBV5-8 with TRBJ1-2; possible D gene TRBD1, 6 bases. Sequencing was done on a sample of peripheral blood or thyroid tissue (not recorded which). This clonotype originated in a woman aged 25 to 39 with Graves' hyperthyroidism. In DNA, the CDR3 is TGTGCCAGCAGCAGGAGTGAAGGGGGGAACTATGGCTACACCTTC. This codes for CASSRSEGGNYGYTF. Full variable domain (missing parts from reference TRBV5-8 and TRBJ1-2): EAGVTQSPTHLIKTRGQQATLRCSPISGHTSVYWYQQALGLGLQFLLWYDEGEERNRGNFPPRFSGRQFPNYSSELNVNALELEDSALYLCASSRSEGGNYGYTFGSGTRLTVV.